The source of this T cell receptor beta chain is a study of metastatic and nonmetastatic thyroid tumors. Overall study results and limits: Significantly greater TCR beta diversity was reportedly found in malignant thyroid tumors than in benign nodules (in blood and tumor).

This clone has a handful of counts. Its matching antigen is unknown. Each patient went into thyroid surgery without having received any treatment. Germline CDR1 and CDR2: MNHEY and SVGAGI. The CDR3 loop spans 16 amino acids. The V segment lost 0 bases and the J segment 4 bases; nucleotides outside the gene matches: 6. Through MiXCR, TCRdb re-clonotyped the PCR reads. The table records around 20,000 clones, approximately 23% of them present only once. The rearrangement joins TRBV6-5 to TRBJ2-7; 10 nucleotides align to TRBD2. Sequenced sample: tumor tissue. The TCR sequence derives from a female donor with papillary thyroid cancer or a benign thyroid nodule (not recorded which). Some clones in this sample may be carry-over from other donors' samples. CDR3 in DNA: TGTGCCAGCAGTTACTCCACTAGCGGGACCCTATACGAGCAGTACTTC. Its protein is CASSYSTSGTLYEQYF.